This TCR beta chain comes out of a study of blood T cell repertoires in COVID-19. Study details: The study drew acute and convalescent COVID-19 samples from the United States, Italy and Spain. Sample material is recorded as cDNA or gDNA derived from T cells, B-cell-depleted T cells, or PBMCs.

Germline V gene sequence: CDR1 GTSNPN, CDR2 SVGIG (reference sequence). The V gene end was trimmed by 1 base and the J gene end by 8 bases; junction bases not matched to a gene: 10. The CDR3 contains 14 residues. While infection was still active, Seattle patients were enrolled and then followed longitudinally. Generated by immunoSEQ multiplex PCR, the TCRdb table keeps only in-frame clones and is missing some. The sample contains 40,000 to 50,000 clones, 80% to 90% of which appear only once. Sequencing used peripheral blood. V and J are TRBV30 and TRBJ1-2, with 7 bases lining up with TRBD1. The receptor comes from a woman at least 80 years old with COVID-19, enrolled during active disease. CDR3 in DNA: TGTGCCTGGAGTGCTCCCTGGACAGGTGGGGGCTACACCTTC. This codes for CAWSAPWTGGGYTF.